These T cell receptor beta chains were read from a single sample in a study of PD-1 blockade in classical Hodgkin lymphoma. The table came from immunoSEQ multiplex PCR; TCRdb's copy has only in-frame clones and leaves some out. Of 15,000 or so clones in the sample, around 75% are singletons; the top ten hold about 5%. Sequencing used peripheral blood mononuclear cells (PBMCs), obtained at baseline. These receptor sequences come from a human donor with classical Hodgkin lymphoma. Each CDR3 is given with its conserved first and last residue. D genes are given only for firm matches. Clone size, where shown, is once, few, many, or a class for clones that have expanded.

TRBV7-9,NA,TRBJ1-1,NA,CASSLAGGIPEAFF,TGTGCCAGCAGCTTAGCGGGAGGGATCCCTGAAGCTTTCTTT
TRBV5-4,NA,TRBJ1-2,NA,CASSLATRVYGYTF,TGTGCCAGCAGCTTGGCCACCAGGGTTTATGGCTACACCTTC
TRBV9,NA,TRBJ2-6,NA,CASSAHTVSGANVLTF,TGTGCCAGCAGCGCCCACACCGTCTCTGGGGCCAACGTCCTGACTTTC
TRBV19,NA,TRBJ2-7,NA,CASSPRPGSYEQYF,TGTGCCAGTAGTCCCAGGCCGGGATCCTACGAGCAGTACTTC
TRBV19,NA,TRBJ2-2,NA,CASLWDTGELFF,TGTGCCAGTTTGTGGGACACCGGGGAGCTGTTTTTT
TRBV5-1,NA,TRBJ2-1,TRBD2,CASSGTSGRVEQFF,TGCGCCAGCAGCGGTACTAGCGGGAGGGTTGAGCAGTTCTTC
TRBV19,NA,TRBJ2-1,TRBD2,CASSIWPSGSRSSYNEQFF,TGTGCCAGTAGTATTTGGCCTAGCGGTTCCCGAAGCTCCTACAATGAGCAGTTCTTC
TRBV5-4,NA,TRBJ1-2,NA,CASSPDSIGYGYTF,TGTGCCAGCAGCCCAGACAGTATTGGCTATGGCTACACCTTC
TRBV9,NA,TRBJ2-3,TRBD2,CASSVKAGTSGRGDTQYF,TGTGCCAGCAGCGTAAAAGCCGGGACTAGCGGGAGAGGAGATACGCAGTATTTT
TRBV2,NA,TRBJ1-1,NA,CASSEGRGDTEAFF,TGTGCCAGCAGTGAAGGAAGAGGAGACACTGAAGCTTTCTTT
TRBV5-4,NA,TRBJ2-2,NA,CASSLGGSVTGELFF,TGTGCCAGCAGCTTGGGGGGGTCTGTCACCGGGGAGCTGTTTTTT
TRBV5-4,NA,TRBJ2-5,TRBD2,CASSLGGRVQETQYF,TGTGCCAGCAGCTTGGGCGGGAGGGTCCAAGAGACCCAGTACTTC
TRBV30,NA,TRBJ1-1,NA,CAWSSRHPVAEAFF,TGTGCCTGGAGCTCCCGACATCCTGTCGCTGAAGCTTTCTTT
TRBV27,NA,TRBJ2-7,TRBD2,CASTTRLAGGSYEQYF,TGTGCCAGCACCACCAGACTAGCGGGAGGCTCCTACGAGCAGTACTTC
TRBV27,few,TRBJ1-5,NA,CASSLGGAYSNQPQHF,TGTGCCAGCAGTTTAGGGGGGGCCTATAGCAATCAGCCCCAGCATTTT
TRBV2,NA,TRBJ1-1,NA,CASREQGFATEAFF,TGTGCCAGCAGGGAACAGGGCTTCGCAACTGAAGCTTTCTTT
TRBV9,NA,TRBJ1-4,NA,CASSVGPAQNEKLFF,TGTGCCAGCAGCGTAGGCCCTGCGCAAAATGAAAAACTGTTTTTT
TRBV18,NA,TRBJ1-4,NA,CASSPVAGLGANEKLFF,TGTGCCAGCTCACCAGTCGCGGGATTGGGTGCTAATGAAAAACTGTTTTTT
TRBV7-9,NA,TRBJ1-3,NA,CASRAGGGAGNTIYF,TGTGCCAGCAGGGCCGGTGGAGGGGCCGGAAACACCATATATTTT
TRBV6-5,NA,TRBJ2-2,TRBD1,CASRPGTGAGELFF,TGTGCCAGCAGACCCGGGACAGGGGCAGGGGAGCTGTTTTTT
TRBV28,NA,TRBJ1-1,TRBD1,CASSLAGGLTEAFF,TGTGCCAGCAGTTTAGCAGGGGGCTTGACTGAAGCTTTCTTT
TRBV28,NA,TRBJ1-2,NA,CASSFPQRQDVYGYTF,TGTGCCAGCAGTTTCCCGCAACGCCAGGACGTTTATGGCTACACCTTC
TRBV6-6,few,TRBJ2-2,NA,CASSYAGANTGELFF,TGTGCCAGCAGTTATGCAGGGGCGAACACCGGGGAGCTGTTTTTT
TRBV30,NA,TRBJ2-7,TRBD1,CAWSTLGQGDEQYF,TGTGCCTGGAGTACCTTAGGACAGGGGGACGAGCAGTACTTC
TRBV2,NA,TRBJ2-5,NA,CASSEPLFGLETQYF,TGTGCCAGCAGTGAACCCCTTTTCGGTCTAGAGACCCAGTACTTC
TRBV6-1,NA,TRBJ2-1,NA,CASCLQGGNNEQFF,TGTGCCAGCTGTCTACAGGGGGGGAACAATGAGCAGTTCTTC
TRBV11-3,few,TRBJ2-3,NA,CASSLEGRTDTQYF,TGTGCCAGCAGCTTAGAAGGCCGCACAGATACGCAGTATTTT
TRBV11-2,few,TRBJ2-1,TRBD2,CASSLEGLAGDREQFF,TGTGCCAGCAGCTTAGAGGGACTAGCGGGAGACCGGGAGCAGTTCTTC
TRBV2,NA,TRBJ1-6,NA,CASSEDVRVVGYNSPLHF,TGTGCCAGCAGTGAAGATGTAAGGGTTGTGGGCTATAATTCACCCCTCCACTTT
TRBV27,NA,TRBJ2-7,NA,CASSAGKVSGHEQYF,TGTGCCAGCAGTGCGGGTAAAGTTAGTGGCCACGAGCAGTACTTC
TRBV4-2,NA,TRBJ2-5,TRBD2,CASSQGAGTIGETQYF,TGTGCCAGCAGCCAGGGAGCCGGGACTATAGGGGAGACCCAGTACTTC
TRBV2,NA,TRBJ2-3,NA,CAGGLAGVSTDTQYF,TGTGCCGGGGGGTTGGCAGGGGTTAGCACAGATACGCAGTATTTT
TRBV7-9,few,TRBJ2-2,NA,CASRVGTGELFF,TGTGCCAGCAGGGTTGGAACCGGGGAGCTGTTTTTT
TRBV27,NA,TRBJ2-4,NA,CASSGGLLAKNIQYF,TGTGCCAGCAGTGGAGGGTTGCTAGCCAAAAACATTCAGTACTTC
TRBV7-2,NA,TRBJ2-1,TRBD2,CASSDPRIAGEYNEQFF,TGTGCCAGCAGCGACCCTCGAATAGCGGGAGAGTACAATGAGCAGTTCTTC
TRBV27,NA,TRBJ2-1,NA,CASSLVPWVSSYNEQFF,TGTGCCAGCAGTTTGGTCCCATGGGTTAGCTCCTACAATGAGCAGTTCTTC
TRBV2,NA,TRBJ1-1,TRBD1,CASSRTGIEAFF,TGTGCCAGCAGCCGGACAGGGATCGAAGCTTTCTTT
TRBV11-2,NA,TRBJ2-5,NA,CASSSQGWETQYF,TGTGCCAGCAGCAGTCAGGGGTGGGAGACCCAGTACTTC
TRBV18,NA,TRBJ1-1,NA,CASSPLGREDTEAFF,TGTGCCAGCTCACCACTGGGGCGGGAGGACACTGAAGCTTTCTTT
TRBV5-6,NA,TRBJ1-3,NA,CASSLGSPPNTIYF,TGTGCCAGCAGCTTGGGTTCGCCCCCGAACACCATATATTTT